The 18 T cell receptor beta chains below come from one sample, sequenced in a study of PD-L1 blockade in urothelial cancer. Time point defined: pretreatment peripheral blood. Sequenced by immunoSEQ multiplex PCR; TCRdb stores in-frame clones only, minus some. The table records just over 50,000 clones, approximately 77% of them present only once. Specimen: PBMCs, collected around atezolizumab (anti-PD-L1) treatment. The source of these receptors is a man in his 70s with urothelial cancer.

This clone is a singleton in its sample. This chain connects TRBV7-2 to TRBJ1-1, with TRBD1 as a possible D gene (6 bases). This CDR3 has 14 residues. Trimming stripped 5 bases from V and 7 bases from J, with 17 bases between. Germline V gene data show CDR1 as SGHTA and CDR2 as FQGNSA. The CDR3 nucleotides are TGTGCCAGCAGCCCGGGATGGACAGTCGGTGAAGCTTTCTTT. It encodes CASSPGWTVGEAFF.

This chain joins TRBV4-1 and TRBJ2-4, with no clear D. Germline V gives CDR1 MGHRA, CDR2 YSYEKL. CDR3 length: 18 amino acids. Trimming cost V 7 bases and J 0 bases, with 22 bases left between them. The DNA of the CDR3 is TGCGCCAGCACCGTGAGAGGTGGCGGCCTGATAGCCAAAAACATTCAGTACTTC. This sequence encodes CASTVRGGGLIAKNIQYF.

This chain connects TRBV10-3 to TRBJ1-2, with D possibly matching TRBD1 (5 bases). V lost 4 bases, J lost 8 bases, and 11 bases lay in between. Germline V lookup: CDR1 ENHRY, CDR2 SYGVKD. The CDR3 contains 12 residues. Here the CDR3 reads CAISAQGDGYTF. In DNA, the CDR3 is TGTGCCATCAGTGCGCAGGGTGACGGCTACACCTTC.

This chain uses TRBV10-1 with TRBJ1-2; D not resolved. V shed 2 bases and J shed 5 bases, with 6 bases lying between them. The CDR3 totals 12 residues. Germline CDR1 reads WNHNN; CDR2 reads SYGVQD (reference sequence). Here the CDR3 DNA reads TGCGCCAGCAGTGAGCCAGTGTATGGCTACACCTTC. It is translated as CASSEPVYGYTF.

The V gene is TRBV14, the J gene TRBJ1-3; D call uncertain. The CDR3 runs to 14 residues. Germline V gene sequence: CDR1 SGHDN, CDR2 FVKESK. V was pared by 1 base and J by 0 bases, with 4 bases between. The CDR3, as DNA: TGTGCCAGCAGCCAAGCGGGCTCTGGAAACACCATATATTTT. Translating it yields CASSQAGSGNTIYF.

The J gene is TRBJ2-3, the V gene TRBV6-5; 9 bases align to TRBD2. This CDR3 has 14 amino acids. Losses at the gene ends were 5 bases for V and 5 bases for J; bases not matched to a gene: 5. Germline lookup yields CDR1 MNHEY and CDR2 SVGAGI. The CDR3 DNA sequence: TGTGCCAGCAGTGGAGCGGGGGGAAAAGATACGCAGTATTTT. Its protein is CASSGAGGKDTQYF.

The chain combines TRBV2 with TRBJ1-1; D not resolved. Per germline, CDR1 SNHLY and CDR2 FYNNEI. The CDR3 contains 13 residues. V was pared by 4 bases and J by 6 bases, with 12 bases between. The CDR3 spells CASSGSRGAEAFF. The CDR3 DNA is TGTGCCAGCAGTGGGTCCCGGGGAGCTGAAGCTTTCTTT.

This sequence joins TRBV9 and TRBJ2-4, with TRBD2 matching over 11 bases. This CDR3 spans 17 amino acids. Germline CDR1 is SGDLS and CDR2 is YYNGEE. The trim removed 0 bases at V and 5 bases at J, leaving 7 bases unmatched. The CDR3 nucleotides are TGTGCCAGCAGCGTAGGAACTAGCGGGAGCCTTCAAAACATTCAGTACTTC. This gives the protein CASSVGTSGSLQNIQYF.

This chain uses TRBV29-1 with TRBJ2-3, with TRBD1 matching over 9 bases. The CDR3 loop spans 14 amino acids. Germline V lookup: CDR1 SQVTM, CDR2 ANQGSEA. Trimming removed 7 bases from V and 3 bases from J; junction bases left unmatched: 8. Written as DNA, the CDR3 is TGCAGCGGGACAGGGGCTGGGGGGACAGATACGCAGTATTTT. It codes for CSGTGAGGTDTQYF.

This clone came up once. The V gene is TRBV19, the J gene TRBJ1-3; D gene ambiguous. V was clipped by 5 bases and J by 0 bases, with 17 bases between them. The CDR3 runs 17 residues. Germline loops: CDR1 LNHDA, CDR2 SQIVND (reference sequence). This CDR3 is CASSSSGRGSSGNTIYF. CDR3 in DNA: TGTGCCAGTAGTTCCTCAGGCCGTGGGTCCTCTGGAAACACCATATATTTT.

The chain is built from TRBV15 and TRBJ2-3, with 9 nucleotides matching TRBD1. The V gene's germline CDR1 is LNHNV and CDR2 YYDKDF (reference sequence). There are 17 residues in the CDR3. With V trimmed by 5 bases and J by 5 bases, 14 bases remained unmatched. The CDR3 DNA sequence: TGTGCCACCAGCCCCACGTCCTACAGGGGGCAGGGAGATACGCAGTATTTT. It yields the protein CATSPTSYRGQGDTQYF.

The chain recombines TRBV28 with TRBJ1-4; 11 nucleotides align to TRBD1. The CDR3 sequence is 14 residues long. Losses at the gene ends were 10 bases for V and 10 bases for J; bases not matched to a gene: 11. Germline CDR1 reads MDHEN; CDR2 reads SYDVKM. The CDR3: CAIQEGTGGGKLFF. The DNA for the CDR3 is TGTGCCATCCAGGAAGGGACAGGGGGTGGAAAACTGTTTTTT.

The chain combines TRBV7-3 with TRBJ1-1, with a tentative D call TRBD1 (6 bases). V lost 1 base, J lost 6 bases, and 9 bases lay in between. The CDR3 loop spans 13 amino acids. Germline V gene lookup returns CDR1 SGHTA and CDR2 FQGTGA. CDR3 DNA: TGTGCCAGCAGCTTAAATAAGGGGGCTGAAGCTTTCTTT. Amino acids: CASSLNKGAEAFF.

The chain uses TRBV6-5 and TRBJ1-5; the D is unclear. CDR1 is MNHEY, CDR2 SVGAGI, per germline. The CDR3 runs 14 residues. V lost 6 bases, J lost 0 bases, and 9 bases lay in between. Here the CDR3 reads CASSPRYSNQPQHF. Here the CDR3 DNA reads TGTGCCAGCAGCCCCAGGTATAGCAATCAGCCCCAGCATTTT.

This sequence joins TRBV5-1 and TRBJ2-7; D may be TRBD2 (6 bases). With 4 bases removed from V and 1 base from J, the gap between germline ends came to 12 bases. CDR1 is SGHRS and CDR2 is YFSETQ in the germline V gene. The CDR3 is 14 residues long. CDR3 bases: TGCGCCAGCAGCATGACGGGGGATTCCTACGAGCAGTACTTC. Its translation is CASSMTGDSYEQYF.

The chain recombines TRBV29-1 with TRBJ1-1, with 7 bases lining up with TRBD1. The CDR3 runs 13 residues. J was trimmed by 4 bases and V by 4 bases; bases with no gene match: 6. The V gene's germline CDR1 is SQVTM and CDR2 ANQGSEA. The CDR3 coding sequence is TGCAGCGTTGGGAGGGGGCGGGGCACTGAAGCTTTCTTT. Its protein is CSVGRGRGTEAFF.

This clone appeared a single time. J is TRBJ1-1 and V is TRBV6-5; the D gene is possibly TRBD1 (5 bases). Germline V gene data show CDR1 as MNHEY and CDR2 as SVGAGI. Trimming pared 0 bases from V and 3 bases from J, leaving 11 bases between. This CDR3 comprises 15 residues. CDR3 sequence: CASSYSTRGDTEAFF. The DNA for the CDR3 is TGTGCCAGCAGTTACTCGACTCGGGGGGACACTGAAGCTTTCTTT.

V and J are TRBV7-2 and TRBJ2-3; D ambiguous. V was pared by 5 bases and J by 14 bases, with 20 bases between. Germline V gene lookup returns CDR1 SGHTA and CDR2 FQGNSA. The CDR3 totals 13 residues. As DNA, the CDR3 is TGTGCCAGCAGCACCTCGGCAGGCCCCGCGCCGTATTTT. Translated: CASSTSAGPAPYF.